The next 14 T cell receptor beta chains were all read from a single sample in a study of identical twins. Each CDR3 protein gets one entry after TCRdb re-called the 5' RACE reads with MiXCR. This repertoire shows about 520,000 distinct CDR3 sequences, less than 25% found once; its top ten account for under 0.95%. These data were also filed under a second study, of T cells expressing NK-cell markers.

The sequenced sample was CD4+ T cells sorted from blood. These receptors were collected from a woman aged 18-29 years in good health.

V is TRBV10-3 and J is TRBJ2-1; maybe TRBD2 (5 bases). The germline V gene encodes CDR1 ENHRY and CDR2 SYGVKD. The V end lost 0 bases, the J end lost 7 bases, and 10 bases lay between the germline ends. The CDR3 is made up of 14 amino acids. CDR3: CAISESGGGNEQFF. CDR3 DNA: TGTGCCATCAGTGAGTCGGGCGGCGGGAATGAGCAGTTCTTC.

This clonotype was observed a few times. The chain employs TRBV5-1 and TRBJ2-6; no clear D. CDR3 length: 14 amino acids. Between the trimmed V and J ends, which lost 5 bases and 0 bases, there was a span of 6 bases. CDR1 and CDR2 from the germline V gene are SGHRS and YFSETQ. The CDR3 loop reads CASRIFSGANVLTF. CDR3 DNA sequence: TGCGCCAGCAGAATCTTCTCTGGGGCCAACGTCCTGACTTTC.

The chain has TRBV7-9 and TRBJ2-6; D not resolved. The CDR3 extends over 16 amino acids. The V end was cut by 6 bases, the J end by 1 base, with 13 bases between. CDR1 is SEHNR and CDR2 is FQNEAQ in the germline V gene (reference sequence). The CDR3 region has the DNA TGTGCCAGCAGGAAGGACGGTCTATCTGGGGCCAACGTCCTGACTTTC. Protein: CASRKDGLSGANVLTF. Variable domain in full (rest from reference TRBV7-9 and TRBJ2-6): DTGVSQNPRHKITKRGQNVTFRCDPISEHNRLYWYRQTLGQGPEFLTYFQNEAQLEKSRLLSDRFSAERPKGSFSTLEIQRTEQGDSAMYLCASRKDGLSGANVLTFGAGSRLTVL.

The chain employs TRBV29-1 and TRBJ2-7; TRBD2 aligns across 7 bases. The CDR3 runs 14 residues. From germline, CDR1 is SQVTM and CDR2 ANQGSEA. J was trimmed by 2 bases and V by 4 bases; bases with no gene match: 8. The CDR3 DNA reads as TGCAGCGTTGCCGCGGGGGTGTTCACCTACGAGCAGTACTTC. Amino acids: CSVAAGVFTYEQYF.

This chain connects TRBV5-1 to TRBJ2-5; 7 positions agree with TRBD1. With V trimmed by 1 base and J by 3 bases, 3 bases remained unmatched. Germline-derived CDR1 and CDR2 are SGHRS and YFSETQ. CDR3 length: 14 residues. CDR3 sequence: CASSLFGTEETQYF. CDR3 bases: TGCGCCAGCAGCTTGTTCGGGACAGAAGAGACCCAGTACTTC. The whole variable domain, filled in from reference TRBV5-1 and TRBJ2-5, reads KAGVTQTPRYLIKTRGQQVTLSCSPISGHRSVSWYQQTPGQGLQFLFEYFSETQRNKGNFPGRFSGRQFSNSRSEMNVSTLELGDSALYLCASSLFGTEETQYFGPGTRLLVL.

The rearrangement uses TRBV27 and TRBJ1-1, with 9 bases that match TRBD1. With V trimmed by 7 bases and J by 5 bases, 11 bases remained unmatched. The germline V gene has CDR1 MNHEY and CDR2 SMNVEV (reference sequence). This CDR3 has 15 residues. Written as DNA, the CDR3 is TGTGCCAGCAACCCGCGGACAGGGGTAAATACTGAAGCTTTCTTT. Translated: CASNPRTGVNTEAFF.

In its sample, this clonotype was seen a few times. J is TRBJ2-7 and V is TRBV10-1; TRBD1 aligns across 11 bases. Germline assignment: CDR1 WNHNN and CDR2 SYGVQD (reference sequence). Germline trimming cut 4 bases from V and 9 bases from J; bases unmatched to any gene: 11. The CDR3 contains 15 residues. CDR3 sequence (DNA): TGCGCCAGCAGTGCTTCGGACAGGGGGCTACTCTGGCAGTACTTC. Its translation is CASSASDRGLLWQYF.

The genes are TRBV5-6 and TRBJ2-1, with D possibly TRBD1 on 5 matching bases. Germline CDR1 reads SGHDT; CDR2 reads YYEEEE. The V gene lost 0 bases and the J gene lost 5 bases, with 21 bases spanning the gap. There are 18 residues in the CDR3. The CDR3 DNA follows: TGTGCCAGCAGCTTGGGAGCCCTCTGGGCAGGGAATAACAATGAGCAGTTCTTC. This codes for CASSLGALWAGNNNEQFF.

The sample holds a few counts of this clonotype. V and J are TRBV6-1 and TRBJ2-1, with 9 bases aligning to TRBD2. The CDR3 has 16 residues. With V trimmed by 5 bases and J by 10 bases, 15 bases remained unmatched. CDR1 MNHNS and CDR2 SASEGT come from the germline V gene. Here the CDR3 reads CASSPHTGLATREQFF. As DNA, the CDR3 is TGTGCCAGCAGTCCCCACACGGGACTAGCCACTCGGGAGCAGTTCTTC.

This clonotype was seen a few times. The V call is TRBV20-1, the J call TRBJ2-5, with a weak D call TRBD1 (5 bases). Trimming cost V 4 bases and J 2 bases, with 11 bases left between them. The germline V gene encodes CDR1 DFQATT and CDR2 SNEGSKA (reference sequence). The length of the CDR3 is 13 residues. The CDR3 protein is CSATWGEQETQYF. Written as DNA, the CDR3 is TGCAGTGCTACCTGGGGCGAACAAGAGACCCAGTACTTC.

This clonotype occurred a few times. V gene TRBV6-1 combines with J gene TRBJ1-6; D might be TRBD1 (6 bases). Between the trimmed V and J ends, which lost 7 bases and 1 base, there was a span of 11 bases. Germline V gives CDR1 MNHNS, CDR2 SASEGT. CDR3 length: 15 amino acids. DNA of the CDR3: TGTGCCAGCACAAGGGGGGGGTCCTATAATTCACCCCTCCACTTT. It codes for CASTRGGSYNSPLHF.

There are a few counts of this clonotype. The genes are TRBV6-2 or TRBV6-3 and TRBJ2-7; D is unclear. The V end was cut by 4 bases, the J end by 4 bases, with 14 bases between. The CDR3 length is 14 residues. Germline V gene data show CDR1 as MNHEY and CDR2 as SVGEGT. This CDR3 is CASSSADRVYEQYF. The CDR3 DNA reads TGTGCCAGCAGTTCTGCGGATCGGGTTTACGAGCAGTACTTC.

This rearrangement joins TRBV29-1 to TRBJ1-4; D uncertain. The V gene lost 5 bases and the J gene lost 3 bases, with 13 bases spanning the gap. Germline V gene sequence: CDR1 SQVTM, CDR2 ANQGSEA. The CDR3 runs to 14 residues. CDR3 region: CSVSGGQSNEKLFF. In DNA form, the CDR3 reads TGCAGCGTTAGTGGAGGGCAGTCTAATGAAAAACTGTTTTTT.

The V call is TRBV29-1, the J call TRBJ2-6; D may be TRBD2 (6 bases). Germline assignment: CDR1 SQVTM and CDR2 ANQGSEA. V was shortened by 4 bases and J by 0 bases, with 10 bases between the two germline ends. The CDR3 sequence is 15 residues long. The CDR3 DNA follows: TGCAGCGTTGTAGCGGTTGGCTCTGGGGCCAACGTCCTGACTTTC. Encoded protein: CSVVAVGSGANVLTF.